The present TCR beta chain was sequenced within a study of cytomegalovirus exposure and HLA in healthy donors. Study in general: Among the 398 donors who were genotyped, approximately 84% fell in the genetic ancestry cluster that is associated with self-reported Caucasian donors.

PCR primers comprised 60 Vbeta and 13 Jbeta primers. Clones were sequenced by immunoSEQ multiplex PCR, and TCRdb holds only the in-frame ones, with some missing. This specimen shows over 65,000 clones; the ten leading clones hold approximately 1.1%. Study-level results: Presence/absence analyses assumed roughly uniform sequencing depth across donors. Later on, an analysis showed TCR association rates differing by HLA locus, with DRB1 the most and HLA-C the fewest.

In the case of this clone: Antigen specificity is unknown.

V was pared by 0 bases and J by 8 bases, with 7 bases between. Germline CDR1 is GTSNPN and CDR2 is SVGIG (reference sequence). The CDR3 extends over 11 amino acids. The gene calls are TRBV30 and TRBJ1-2; no firm D call. The material sequenced was PBMCs. This sequence originates from a woman aged 25 to 45 in good health and CMV-seronegative. The CDR3 bases are TGTGCCTGGAGTGTACCGGGGGGCTACACCTTC. This codes for CAWSVPGGYTF.